Below, one TCR beta chain is given with its context. The antigen remains undetermined. This sample stems from a study of lymphopenia after photon versus proton radiotherapy. Regarding the study as a whole: After lymphocyte nadir, photon-treated repertoires showed oligoclonal expansion, especially CD8+ Temra.

This table comes from immunoSEQ multiplex PCR, and its TCRdb copy is limited to in-frame clones, with some not included. This table holds roughly 7,300 clones, 85% to 90% found once. V gave up 6 bases and J gave up 6 bases, with 9 bases separating them. Germline CDR1 is DFQATT and CDR2 is SNEGSKA (reference sequence). The CDR3 runs 11 residues. The clonotype originates from a man between 60 and 75 years old with cholangiocarcinoma. The input for sequencing was peripheral blood, taken from a patient treated with photon-based radiotherapy. The chain joins TRBV20-1 to TRBJ1-5; D ambiguous. CDR3 sequence reads: CSAGSGQPQHF. The CDR3 nucleotides are TGCAGTGCAGGGTCTGGTCAGCCCCAGCATTTT.